The clone carrying this T cell receptor (beta chain) was seen more than once but under ten times. The target antigen is unknown. Unique molecular identifiers tagged the TCR beta cDNA libraries. Each sample of about 0.9 to 10 million input T cells yielded roughly 500,000 cDNA molecules, so each molecule approximated one T cell. Via MiXCR, TCRdb re-called the PCR reads, giving one row per CDR3 protein. The sample lists about 170,000 distinct CDR3 sequences, approximately 30% occurring once. The sample comes from a study of post-analysis software for immune sequencing data. Study-wide context: The patients showed relapsing-remitting, secondary progressive and progressive-relapsing multiple sclerosis courses.

Deletions cut 6 bases from V and 8 bases from J, with 16 bases between. Per germline, CDR1 LNHDA and CDR2 SQIVND (reference sequence). The CDR3 has 13 amino acids. Study-wide points: About 5 TRBV segments (TRBV5-6, TRBV5-1 and TRBV20-1 among them) occurred more frequently in patients than in controls. The normalized Chao1 diversity of multiple sclerosis patients was significantly lower than that of controls. F-measure co-clustering was strong for batch-matched samples.

The rearrangement links TRBV19 to TRBJ1-2; no clear D. The TCR originated in a girl between 10 and 17 years old with multiple sclerosis. Sequences were obtained from blood. CDR3 amino acids: CASSPSWVWGYTF. The CDR3 bases are TGTGCCAGTAGCCCGAGCTGGGTTTGGGGCTACACCTTC. Together with reference TRBV19 and TRBJ1-2, the CDR3 gives the full variable domain: DGGITQSPKYLFRKEGQNVTLSCEQNLNHDAMYWYRQDPGQGLRLIYYSQIVNDFQKGDIAEGYSVSREKKESFPLTVTSAQKNPTAFYLCASSPSWVWGYTFGSGTRLTVV.